This TCR beta chain stems from a study of T cell repertoires in ileal Crohn's disease (dated by TCRdb to about 2019). Looking at the study overall: The median duration of disease was approximately 8.3 years, and at the time of surgery approximately 34% of patients were active smokers. Surgery was performed for a complication in all patients, with stricturing disease in roughly 60% and penetrating disease in roughly 40%. Roughly half of the patients were given postoperative therapy, with roughly 20 on anti-TNF agents and about a dozen on thiopurines. A prospective multicentre cohort supplied the approximately 56 Crohn's disease patients whose TCR repertoires were analysed. The study was conducted in parallel with a multicentre cohort that was designed to identify predictors of early endoscopic recurrence following ileocolonic resection. Endoscopic postoperative recurrence was defined by a Rutgeerts score above i0. The study sequenced about 150 mucosal samples from more than 50 patients, taken at several locations on the surgical specimen and at postoperative endoscopy. The research as a whole found: Mucosal CD4 and CD8 T cells were sorted and sequenced only in a subgroup of patients, whose size was not stated. Higher high-frequency clone percentages at surgery were associated with endoscopic recurrence; all patients with clonality above 26.8% (18/57) had recurrence. A significantly higher proportion of clonal expansions was observed in active smokers at surgery than in non-smokers (about 25% vs 20%, p=0.02). Compared with CD4 T cells, sorted CD8 T cells held more high-frequency clones, which suggests that the mucosal expansions were mostly CD8.

To be eligible, patients had to be adults with ileal or ileocolonic Crohn's disease and an indication for ileocolonic resection. Before DNA extraction, whole ileal mucosal biopsies were kept frozen at -80 degrees C. Genomic DNA was extracted from frozen whole biopsies with a TRizol-based method and quantified on a NanoDrop 2000 spectrophotometer. In the germline V gene, CDR1 corresponds to SQVTM and CDR2 to ANQGSEA. The CDR3 measures 15 amino acids from cysteine to phenylalanine. Only the CDR3 DNA is retained, 45 bases long and in frame from the first base. V and J are trimmed by 6 bases and 2 bases, and the gene matches miss 10 bases of the junction. To note about this clone: Its antigen is currently not known. No much larger clone exists at a distance of one base, and base qualities are not known.

For commercial TCRB immunosequencing, roughly 0.5 micrograms of biopsy DNA were submitted for each sample. Adaptive Biotechnology amplified the CDR3 regions from genomic DNA with a two-step multiplex PCR designed to control amplification bias. Primers covering every V and J gene segment were used in the first PCR, while barcodes and Illumina adapters were added in the second PCR. CDR3 libraries were sequenced on an Illumina instrument. In the paper's pipeline: The analysis drew on both the pipelines supplied by the vendor and custom analysis of the raw data in R/Bioconductor running R version 3.3.0. Clonality, which ranges from 0 to 1, was calculated as the inverse of the normalised Shannon entropy across all productive clones. The repertoire share taken up by the top 100 clones defined high-frequency clones, and only clones that passed a 95% confidence test were kept. The Simpson index measured repertoire diversity, and the Morisita-Horn index measured overlap between samples. TCRdb re-hosts the immuneACCESS table, in-frame sequences only. Its copies lack some clones; in the studies checked, an unresolved V gene accounts for under half of them, and the cause for the rest is not known. Clone size and the V and J calls come from that table; the DNA yielded D and trimming. The sample includes about 14,000 clones, with approximately 70% observed a single time. 5.9% of the sample rests with the top ten.

The receptor was isolated from an adult with Crohn's disease. The sample taken for sequencing was ileal tissue. Recombination joined TRBV29-1 with TRBJ1-2; 9 junctional bases match TRBD1. The DNA reads TGCAGCGTCGTGGGGACAGGGTGGCCCAACTATGGCTACACCTTC. The encoded protein is CSVVGTGWPNYGYTF.